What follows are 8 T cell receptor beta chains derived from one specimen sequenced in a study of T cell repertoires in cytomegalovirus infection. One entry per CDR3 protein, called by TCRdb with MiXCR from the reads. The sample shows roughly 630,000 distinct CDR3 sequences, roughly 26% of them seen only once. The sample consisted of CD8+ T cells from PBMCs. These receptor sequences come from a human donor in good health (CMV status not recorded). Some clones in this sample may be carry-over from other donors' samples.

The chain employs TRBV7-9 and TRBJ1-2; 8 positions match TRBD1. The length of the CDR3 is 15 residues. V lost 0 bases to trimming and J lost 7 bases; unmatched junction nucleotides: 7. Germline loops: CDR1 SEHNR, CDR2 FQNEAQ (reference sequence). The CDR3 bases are TGTGCCAGCAGCTTAGCGACAGGGGCGGCCGGTGGCTACACCTTC. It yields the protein CASSLATGAAGGYTF.

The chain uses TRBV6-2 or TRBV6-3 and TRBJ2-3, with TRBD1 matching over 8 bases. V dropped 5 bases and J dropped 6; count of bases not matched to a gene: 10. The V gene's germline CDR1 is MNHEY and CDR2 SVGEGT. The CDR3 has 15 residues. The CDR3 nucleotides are TGTGCCAGCAGTATTAGGACAGGGCCATATGATACGCAGTATTTT. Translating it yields CASSIRTGPYDTQYF.

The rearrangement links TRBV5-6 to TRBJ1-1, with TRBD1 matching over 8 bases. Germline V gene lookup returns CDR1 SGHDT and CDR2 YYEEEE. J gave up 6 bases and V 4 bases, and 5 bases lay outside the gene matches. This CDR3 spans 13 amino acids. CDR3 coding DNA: TGTGCCAGCAGCCTCAGGGGGCTGCCTGAAGCTTTCTTT. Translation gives CASSLRGLPEAFF. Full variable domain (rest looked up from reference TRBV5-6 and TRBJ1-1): DAGVTQSPTHLIKTRGQQVTLRCSPKSGHDTVSWYQQALGQGPQFIFQYYEEEERQRGNFPDRFSGHQFPNYSSELNVNALLLGDSALYLCASSLRGLPEAFFGQGTRLTVV.

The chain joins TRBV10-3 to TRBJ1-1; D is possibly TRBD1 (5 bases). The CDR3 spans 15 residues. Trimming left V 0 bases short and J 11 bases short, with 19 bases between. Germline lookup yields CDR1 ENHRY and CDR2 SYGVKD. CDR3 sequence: CAISESGTLRGIAFF. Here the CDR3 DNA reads TGTGCCATCAGTGAGTCCGGGACCCTTCGGGGGATTGCTTTCTTT.

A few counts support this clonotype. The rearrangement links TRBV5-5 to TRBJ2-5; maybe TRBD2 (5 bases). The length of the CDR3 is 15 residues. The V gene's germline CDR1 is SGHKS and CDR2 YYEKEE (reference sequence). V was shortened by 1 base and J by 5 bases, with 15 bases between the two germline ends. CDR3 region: CASSLSTGAAETQYF. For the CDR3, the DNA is TGTGCCAGCAGCTTGAGTACTGGAGCGGCGGAGACCCAGTACTTC.

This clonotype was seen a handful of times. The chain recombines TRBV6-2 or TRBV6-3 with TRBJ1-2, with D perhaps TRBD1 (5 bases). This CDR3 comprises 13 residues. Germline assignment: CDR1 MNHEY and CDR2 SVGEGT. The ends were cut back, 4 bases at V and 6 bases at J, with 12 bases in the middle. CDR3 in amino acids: CASSFTEGDGYTF. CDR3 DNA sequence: TGTGCCAGCAGTTTCACAGAAGGGGATGGCTACACCTTC.

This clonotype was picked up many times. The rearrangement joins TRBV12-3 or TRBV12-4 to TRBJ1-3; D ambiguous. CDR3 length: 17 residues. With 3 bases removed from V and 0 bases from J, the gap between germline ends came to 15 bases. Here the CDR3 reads CASSFLAEFHSGNTIYF. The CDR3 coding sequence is TGTGCCAGCAGTTTCTTGGCCGAGTTTCACTCTGGAAACACCATATATTTT.

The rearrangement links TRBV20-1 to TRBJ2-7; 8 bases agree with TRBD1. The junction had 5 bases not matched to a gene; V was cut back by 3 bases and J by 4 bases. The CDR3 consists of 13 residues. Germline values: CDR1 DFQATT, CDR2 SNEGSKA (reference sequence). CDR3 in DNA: TGCAGTGCTAGGAACAGGGGGATTTACGAGCAGTACGTC. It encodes CSARNRGIYEQYV.